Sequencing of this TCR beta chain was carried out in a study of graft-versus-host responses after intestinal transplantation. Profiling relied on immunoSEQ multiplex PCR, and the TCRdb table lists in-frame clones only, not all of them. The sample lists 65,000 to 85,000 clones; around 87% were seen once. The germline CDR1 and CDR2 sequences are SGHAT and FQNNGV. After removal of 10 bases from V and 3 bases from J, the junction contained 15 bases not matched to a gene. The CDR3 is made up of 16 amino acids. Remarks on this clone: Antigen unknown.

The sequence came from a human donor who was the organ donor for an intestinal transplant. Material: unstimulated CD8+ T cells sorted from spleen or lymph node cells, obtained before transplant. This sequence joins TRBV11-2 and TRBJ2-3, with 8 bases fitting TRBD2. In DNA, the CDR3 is TGTGCCACCAAGAGGGGCGCGGGGGGCGGGACAGATACGCAGTATTTT. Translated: CATKRGAGGGTDTQYF.